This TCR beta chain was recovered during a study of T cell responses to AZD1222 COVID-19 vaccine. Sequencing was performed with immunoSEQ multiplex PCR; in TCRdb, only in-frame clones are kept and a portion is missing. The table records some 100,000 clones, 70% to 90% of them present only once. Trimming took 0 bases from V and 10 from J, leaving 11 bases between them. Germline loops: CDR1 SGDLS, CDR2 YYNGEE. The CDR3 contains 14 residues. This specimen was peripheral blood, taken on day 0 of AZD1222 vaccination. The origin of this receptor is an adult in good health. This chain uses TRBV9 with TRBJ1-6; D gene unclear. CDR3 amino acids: CASSVATGSSPLHF. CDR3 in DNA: TGTGCCAGCAGCGTAGCTACGGGGAGCTCACCCCTCCACTTT.